The T cell receptor (beta chain) described here comes from a study of cytomegalovirus exposure and HLA in healthy donors. PCR used 60 Vbeta primers and 13 Jbeta primers. Method: immunoSEQ multiplex PCR; TCRdb's copy keeps in-frame clones and lacks some. Of roughly 220,000 clones in the sample, 70% were seen once. The V and J ends lost 5 bases and 8 bases respectively, with 13 bases between them. This CDR3 region has 14 residues. Germline CDR1 reads SGHAT; CDR2 reads FQNNGV. This clone was observed a few times. The donors (healthy individuals) were bone marrow donors. What was sequenced was PBMCs. The rearrangement links TRBV11-2 to TRBJ2-6; no clear D gene. The sequence derives from a man aged 40-55 years in good health and CMV-seropositive. CDR3 protein: CASSPEPRTNVLTF. The CDR3 DNA is TGTGCCAGCAGCCCGGAGCCCCGGACCAACGTCCTGACTTTC. Complete variable domain (other parts from reference TRBV11-2 and TRBJ2-6): EAGVAQSPRYKIIEKRQSVAFWCNPISGHATLYWYQQILGQGPKLLIQFQNNGVVDDSQLPKDRFSAERLKGVDSTLKIQPAKLEDSAVYLCASSPEPRTNVLTFGAGSRLTVL.